Each of the 32 T cell receptor beta chains below was sequenced from the same sample in a study of blood T cells in healthy people across ages. Next came a second PCR, run for about 7 to 12 cycles, which used a sample-barcoded 5' primer along with a J-beta primer mix. MiXCR, run by TCRdb on the 5' RACE reads, gives a single entry per CDR3 protein. Of over 750,000 distinct CDR3 sequences detected, roughly 25% appear once; the ten largest clones hold 8% to 10%. The same data also went into a second study, on T cells of mothers and their children.

The sample taken for sequencing was blood. These receptors were obtained from a boy aged 5-17 years in good health.

This clonotype was observed many times. J is TRBJ2-4 and V is TRBV3-1; D is possibly TRBD1 (5 bases). The germline V gene encodes CDR1 LGHDT and CDR2 YNNKEL (reference sequence). V was trimmed by 0 bases and J by 1 base, leaving 13 bases between them. The CDR3 is made up of 17 amino acids. This CDR3 reads CASSQEPGPVAKNIQYF. In nucleotides, the CDR3 is TGTGCCAGCAGCCAAGAACCAGGGCCTGTGGCCAAAAACATTCAGTACTTC.

The V and J genes are TRBV29-1 and TRBJ1-1; D gene ambiguous. The CDR3 length is 10 residues. Trimming shortened V by 7 bases and J by 4 bases, and 7 bases separated the two germline ends. In germline, CDR1 is SQVTM, CDR2 ANQGSEA. The CDR3, as DNA: TGCAGCGGAGTAGGCACTGAAGCTTTCTTT. Protein sequence: CSGVGTEAFF.

This clonotype was seen a few times. This chain links TRBV20-1 with TRBJ2-7, with D possibly TRBD1 on 5 matching bases. With 4 bases removed from V and 3 bases from J, the gap between germline ends came to 10 bases. The CDR3 runs 12 residues. The V gene's germline CDR1 is DFQATT and CDR2 SNEGSKA (reference sequence). The CDR3 region has the DNA TGCAGTGCTAATAACAGGATCTACGAGCAGTACTTC. Amino acid sequence: CSANNRIYEQYF.

The chain joins TRBV11-2 to TRBJ1-3; possibly TRBD1 for D (5 bases). The germline V gene has CDR1 SGHAT and CDR2 FQNNGV. CDR3 length: 17 amino acids. Trimming removed 5 bases at V and 0 bases at J, with 17 bases between. The CDR3 DNA follows: TGTGCCAGCAGCCCCGTCCCCAGGGCCCTCTCTGGAAACACCATATATTTT. Its protein product is CASSPVPRALSGNTIYF.

This clonotype has just a few counts. J is TRBJ2-5 and V is TRBV5-1; D not resolved. The CDR3 is 14 amino acids. Trimming shortened V by 4 bases and J by 4 bases, and 14 bases separated the two germline ends. Looked up from germline, CDR1 is SGHRS and CDR2 is YFSETQ. Written as DNA, the CDR3 is TGCGCCAGCAGCCCGGGTGGAGAGAGAGAGACCCAGTACTTC. Translation: CASSPGGERETQYF.

The table lists this clonotype with a few counts. The chain has TRBV28 and TRBJ2-3; the match to TRBD1 covers 8 bases. CDR1 MDHEN and CDR2 SYDVKM come from the germline V gene. J gave up 1 base and V 4 bases, and 4 bases lay outside the gene matches. CDR3 length equals 15 residues. The CDR3 sequence: CASSSLTGGTDTQYF. CDR3 nucleotide sequence: TGTGCCAGCAGTTCCCTGACAGGGGGCACAGATACGCAGTATTTT. Complete variable domain (other parts from reference TRBV28 and TRBJ2-3): DVKVTQSSRYLVKRTGEKVFLECVQDMDHENMFWYRQDPGLGLRLIYFSYDVKMKEKGDIPEGYSVSREKKERFSLILESASTNQTSMYLCASSSLTGGTDTQYFGPGTRLTVL.

The CDR3 reads CASSPDNFLAKNIQYF. The CDR3 DNA is TGTGCCAGCAGCCCAGACAATTTTCTAGCCAAAAACATTCAGTACTTC. The chain has TRBV7-9 and TRBJ2-4, with D unresolved. Germline CDR1 SEHNR, CDR2 FQNEAQ (reference sequence). This CDR3 comprises 16 residues. Trimming left V 5 bases short and J 0 bases short, with 14 bases between.

The sample holds a few counts of this clonotype. The J gene is TRBJ2-7, the V gene TRBV7-8; D call uncertain. Trimming stripped 5 bases from V and 3 bases from J, with 11 bases between. The germline V gene has CDR1 SGHVS and CDR2 FQNEAQ. CDR3 length: 13 amino acids. The CDR3 coding sequence is TGTGCCAGCAGCATGGAGATCCGCTACGAGCAGTACTTC. Amino acid sequence: CASSMEIRYEQYF.

This clonotype was picked up a small number of times. The genes are TRBV3-1 and TRBJ1-4; TRBD1 agrees at 7 bases. CDR1 LGHDT and CDR2 YNNKEL come from the germline V gene (reference sequence). V was pared by 2 bases and J by 7 bases, with 19 bases of the junction left unmatched. The CDR3 has 19 amino acids. CDR3 sequence: CASSQILERGGPAGEKLFF. The CDR3 nucleotides read TGTGCCAGCAGCCAAATCCTTGAGCGAGGGGGCCCCGCTGGTGAAAAACTGTTTTTT. The whole variable domain, remainder taken from reference TRBV3-1 and TRBJ1-4, is DTAVSQTPKYLVTQMGNDKSIKCEQNLGHDTMYWYKQDSKKFLKIMFSYNNKELIINETVPNRFSPKSPDKAHLNLHINSLELGDSAVYFCASSQILERGGPAGEKLFFGSGTQLSVL.

This clonotype has just a few counts. The rearrangement links TRBV6-5 to TRBJ2-6; 8 bases match TRBD1. V lost 0 bases and J lost 0; bases outside the gene matches: 4. In germline, CDR1 is MNHEY, CDR2 SVGAGI. The CDR3 runs 18 residues. The CDR3 loop is CASSYSGQASSGANVLTF. The CDR3 DNA sequence: TGTGCCAGCAGTTACTCGGGACAGGCGTCCTCTGGGGCCAACGTCCTGACTTTC.

This clonotype was found a few times. The chain has TRBV6-2 or TRBV6-3 and TRBJ2-5; D is perhaps TRBD2 (5 bases). The J call may not be correct, given that the DNA end is closer to TRBJ2-1. The CDR3 runs to 12 residues. Germline V CDR1 and CDR2: MNHEY, SVGEGT. CDR3: CASSYPGNEQFF. DNA for the CDR3: TGTGCCAGCAGTTACCCGGGAAATGAGCAGTTCTTC.

CDR3 DNA: TGTGCCACCAGCGGAGGGACAGGAAGCAATCAGCCCCAGCATTTT. It yields the protein CATSGGTGSNQPQHF. This rearrangement joins TRBV15 to TRBJ1-5; 8 nucleotides match TRBD1. V gave up 5 bases and J gave up 1 base; unmatched junction bases: 4. This CDR3 comprises 15 residues. CDR1 and CDR2 from the germline V gene are LNHNV and YYDKDF (reference sequence).

The chain joins TRBV20-1 to TRBJ1-2; tentatively, D is TRBD1 (5 bases). The germline V gene has CDR1 DFQATT and CDR2 SNEGSKA (reference sequence). With 6 bases removed from V and 1 base from J, the gap between germline ends came to 9 bases. The CDR3 has 12 residues. The DNA of the CDR3 is TGCAGTGCCACCAGGGATAACTATGGCTACACCTTC. It codes for CSATRDNYGYTF.

This clonotype has more than one count but fewer than ten. The gene calls are TRBV10-3 and TRBJ2-7; no definite D call. The CDR3 totals 12 residues. In germline, CDR1 is ENHRY, CDR2 SYGVKD. V was cut by 1 base and J by 3 bases, with 4 bases left in between. The CDR3 bases are TGTGCCATCAGTGAGTATGTCTACGAGCAGTACTTC. Translation: CAISEYVYEQYF.

This rearrangement joins TRBV12-3 or TRBV12-4 to TRBJ2-5; TRBD2 aligns across 13 bases. This CDR3 is built from 16 residues. V gave up 6 bases and J gave up 4 bases; unmatched junction bases: 8. For the CDR3, the DNA is TGTGCCAGCAGACGAGGACTAGCGGGAGTGGTAGAGACCCAGTACTTC. The encoded protein is CASRRGLAGVVETQYF.

The chain recombines TRBV20-1 with TRBJ2-5, with 9 bases matching TRBD2. The J call is uncertain, as TRBJ2-7 better fits the DNA end. Germline V gene lookup returns CDR1 DFQATT and CDR2 SNEGSKA (reference sequence). The CDR3 is 15 amino acids. CDR3 DNA: TGCAGTGCTAGACCAATCGCGGGGGGGCCCTACGAGCAGTACTTC. This encodes CSARPIAGGPYEQYF.

The CDR3 spells CASVRTSGSYEQFF. CDR3 bases: TGTGCCAGCGTCAGGACTAGCGGGAGTTATGAGCAGTTCTTC. The rearrangement uses TRBV7-9 and TRBJ2-5; 13 bases agree with TRBD2. The DNA matches TRBJ2-1 better at its end, which makes the J call doubtful. Germline V gives CDR1 SEHNR, CDR2 FQNEAQ (reference sequence). This CDR3 has 14 residues.

The chain uses TRBV7-9 and TRBJ1-1; 10 bases match TRBD1. The CDR3 runs 18 residues. After removal of 3 bases from V and 0 bases from J, the junction contained 10 bases not matched to a gene. Germline V gives CDR1 SEHNR, CDR2 FQNEAQ (reference sequence). In DNA form, the CDR3 reads TGTGCCAGCAGCTTGGACCGACAGGGGGCAATCATGAACACTGAAGCTTTCTTT. This translates into CASSLDRQGAIMNTEAFF.

This clonotype came up a few times. This chain joins TRBV9 and TRBJ2-7; 12 bases are shared with TRBD2. Germline assignment: CDR1 SGDLS and CDR2 YYNGEE. The CDR3 sequence is 16 residues long. Trimming at V came to 0 bases and at J to 2 bases, leaving 3 bases not matched to a gene. The CDR3 here is CASSVGSSGGAYEQYF. CDR3 nucleotides: TGTGCCAGCAGCGTAGGCTCTAGCGGGGGGGCCTACGAGCAGTACTTC. Full variable domain (missing parts from reference TRBV9 and TRBJ2-7): DSGVTQTPKHLITATGQRVTLRCSPRSGDLSVYWYQQSLDQGLQFLIQYYNGEERAKGNILERFSAQQFPDLHSELNLSSLELGDSALYFCASSVGSSGGAYEQYFGPGTRLTVT.

V usage is TRBV28 and J usage is TRBJ1-4; 8 bases are shared with TRBD1. Germline values: CDR1 MDHEN, CDR2 SYDVKM. The CDR3 consists of 18 residues. V dropped 3 bases and J dropped 6; count of bases not matched to a gene: 15. Written as DNA, the CDR3 is TGTGCCAGCAGTTTTTTGCCTGCAGGGGGCCCCGGTTATGAAAAACTGTTTTTT. It translates to CASSFLPAGGPGYEKLFF. The full variable domain, its missing parts supplied by reference TRBV28 and TRBJ1-4, is DVKVTQSSRYLVKRTGEKVFLECVQDMDHENMFWYRQDPGLGLRLIYFSYDVKMKEKGDIPEGYSVSREKKERFSLILESASTNQTSMYLCASSFLPAGGPGYEKLFFGSGTQLSVL.

This clonotype has more than one count but fewer than ten. The gene calls are TRBV6-2 or TRBV6-3 and TRBJ2-5; TRBD2 is a possible D gene (6 bases). V lost 8 bases to trimming and J lost 3 bases, with 19 bases between them. The CDR3 length is 15 residues. Germline V lookup: CDR1 MNHEY, CDR2 SVGEGT. The CDR3 DNA follows: TGTGCCAGCGGGCGGCGGGGCGGGGTCGAAGAGACCCAGTACTTC. As protein: CASGRRGGVEETQYF.

This clonotype occurred many times. V is TRBV20-1 and J is TRBJ2-3; 14 positions match TRBD2. V lost 4 bases to trimming and J lost 4 bases; unmatched junction nucleotides: 4. The CDR3 spans 15 residues. The germline CDR1 and CDR2 sequences are DFQATT and SNEGSKA (reference sequence). The CDR3 loop is CSATTGLAGADTQYF. CDR3 sequence (DNA): TGCAGTGCTACCACGGGACTAGCGGGAGCAGATACGCAGTATTTT.

The sample holds many counts of this clonotype. The chain has TRBV6-2 or TRBV6-3 and TRBJ1-1; 8 nucleotides match TRBD1. The CDR3 spans 19 residues. Germline V gene data show CDR1 as MNHEY and CDR2 as SVGEGT. The V gene end was trimmed by 3 bases and the J gene end by 0 bases; junction bases not matched to a gene: 15. CDR3 region: CASSYTPGQGARMNTEAFF. As DNA, the CDR3 is TGTGCCAGCAGTTATACCCCTGGCCAGGGGGCGCGGATGAACACTGAAGCTTTCTTT.

The rearrangement joins TRBV12-3 or TRBV12-4 to TRBJ2-7, with 9 bases lining up with TRBD1. Losses at the gene ends were 5 bases for V and 0 bases for J; bases not matched to a gene: 11. The CDR3 loop spans 17 amino acids. This CDR3 reads CASSVKAGTGTSYEQYF. The CDR3 nucleotides are TGTGCCAGCAGTGTGAAGGCCGGGACAGGGACCTCCTACGAGCAGTACTTC.

This clonotype appeared a few times. The rearrangement uses TRBV14 and TRBJ1-6, with 7 bases lining up with TRBD1. Germline V lookup: CDR1 SGHDN, CDR2 FVKESK. The CDR3 sequence is 14 residues long. The ends lost 4 bases at V and 6 bases at J; junction bases unmatched: 3. In nucleotides, the CDR3 is TGTGCCAGCAGCCCGGGACAGTTTAATTCACCCCTCCACTTT. Translation gives CASSPGQFNSPLHF.

J is TRBJ2-3 and V is TRBV29-1; TRBD1 might be the D (6 bases). CDR1 SQVTM and CDR2 ANQGSEA come from the germline V gene. Trimming cost V 7 bases and J 2 bases, with 10 bases left between them. This CDR3 is 12 amino acids long. The CDR3 DNA sequence: TGCAGCGGGAGGACAGACACAGATACGCAGTATTTT. Translated: CSGRTDTDTQYF.

J is TRBJ2-1 and V is TRBV18, with 12 positions matching TRBD2. With V trimmed by 5 bases and J by 8 bases, 7 bases remained unmatched. The CDR3 extends over 15 amino acids. Germline V gives CDR1 KGHSH, CDR2 LQKENI. The CDR3 nucleotides are TGTGCCAGCTCAAACGGACTAGCGGGGATCTATGAGCAGTTCTTC. As protein: CASSNGLAGIYEQFF. Using reference TRBV18 and TRBJ2-1 for the parts outside the CDR3, the full variable domain is NAGVMQNPRHLVRRRGQEARLRCSPMKGHSHVYWYRQLPEEGLKFMVYLQKENIIDESGMPKERFSAEFPKEGPSILRIQQVVRGDSAAYFCASSNGLAGIYEQFFGPGTRLTVL.

This clonotype came up a few times. The chain is built from TRBV25-1 and TRBJ2-5; D assignment may be TRBD1 or TRBD2 (6 bases each). Trimming shortened V by 1 base and J by 11 bases, and 20 bases separated the two germline ends. Germline CDR1 is MGHDK and CDR2 is SYGVNS. CDR3 length: 15 residues. For the CDR3, the DNA is TGTGCCAGCAGTGAATTAGACGCCAGGGGCGGGGAGCAGTACTTC. This gives the protein CASSELDARGGEQYF. The whole variable domain, remainder taken from reference TRBV25-1 and TRBJ2-5, is EADIYQTPRYLVIGTGKKITLECSQTMGHDKMYWYQQDPGMELHLIHYSYGVNSTEKGDLSSESTVSRIRTEHFPLTLESARPSHTSQYLCASSELDARGGEQYFGPGTRLLVL.

This clonotype occurred a few times. Mismatch with germline at one junction end may stem from a read error. This chain connects TRBV29-1 to TRBJ2-5; no clear D. The V gene's germline CDR1 is SQVTM and CDR2 ANQGSEA. The CDR3 is 13 residues long. CDR3 residues: CAALVAETEAQYF. CDR3 nucleotide sequence: TGCGCAGCTTTGGTCGCGGAAACAGAGGCCCAGTACTTC.

This clonotype was found a few times. The junction departs from germline at one end; a sequencing error may be responsible. The chain links TRBV29-1 to TRBJ2-5; no reliable D call. Germline-derived CDR1 and CDR2 are SQVTM and ANQGSEA. This CDR3 contains 14 residues. The CDR3: CSVTPQYDQEAQYF. The CDR3 DNA reads TGCAGCGTGACTCCACAGTACGACCAAGAGGCCCAGTACTTC.

This clonotype was picked up a small number of times. The CDR3 sequence: CASSSSDLYQYF. The CDR3 nucleotides read TGTGCCAGCAGCTCCAGCGACCTGTACCAGTACTTC. The chain uses TRBV7-9 and TRBJ2-5; D gene uncertain. From germline, CDR1 is SEHNR and CDR2 FQNEAQ (reference sequence). Trimming left V 4 bases short and J 10 bases short, with 13 bases between. The CDR3 has 12 amino acids.

This rearrangement joins TRBV15 to TRBJ2-3; D may be TRBD2 (6 bases). This CDR3 has 16 amino acids. CDR1 is LNHNV and CDR2 is YYDKDF in the germline V gene (reference sequence). The V and J ends lost 0 bases and 2 bases respectively, with 12 bases between them. CDR3 bases: TGTGCCACCAGCAGAGACCAGGGAGGACCCACAGATACGCAGTATTTT. Translation: CATSRDQGGPTDTQYF.